The present entry profiles one T cell receptor beta chain with its context. Its cognate antigen has yet to be identified. This sequence may be a read error, since a much larger clone differs from it by one base. From cysteine to phenylalanine, the CDR3 is 16 amino acids long. Only the CDR3 DNA is retained, 48 bases long and in frame from the first base. CDR1 LGHNA and CDR2 YSLEER were looked up in the germline V gene. Libraries of naive CD8 T cells were generated from roughly 18,000 to 920,000 sorted cells, with 10%, 30% or 50% of the purified RNA used. Naive CD8 T cells were FACS-sorted as CD8+CD4-CCR7+CD45RA+ on a BD FACSAria II into RLT Plus buffer. To test detection sensitivity, Jurkat RNA equal to fewer than 13 TCR copies was added to samples of about 20,000-1,000,000 naive CD8 T cells. Enrichment of CD8 T cells was done with RosetteSep CD8+ T Cell Enrichment Cocktail plus Ficoll-Paque, and ACK red cell lysis came afterward.

This specimen comes from a study of molecular identifiers for immune sequencing clone quantification (dated by TCRdb to the late 2010s). Describing the broader study: For a replicate experiment, the RNA from either 20,000 or 100,000 naive CD8 T cells was divided into five aliquots, and four of those aliquots went on to sequencing. This methods study used CD8 T cells to benchmark TCR RNA copy counting and molecular-identifier clustering-based TCR repertoire sequencing (MIDCIRS). Overall study results and their limits: A single cell's worth of spiked-in Jurkat TCR RNA was reported detectable even among 850,000 to 1,000,000 naive CD8 T cells. Clones above 20 RNA copies held over 97% of molecules in CMV-specific effector cells but under 1% in naive cells. Modeling indicated approximately 3 TCR RNA copies recovered per cell, compared with roughly 10 by digital PCR, which implies a capture efficiency of around 29%. The sizes of highly expanded clones could end up underestimated when identical TCR molecules share a barcode. Naive libraries contained spiked-in Jurkat TCR RNA (around eleven copies' worth), which is not part of the donor repertoire. When barcode sub-clustering was not used, chimeric consensus sequences inflated TCR diversity, with chimeras reaching as high as 47%.

Receptor amplification or capture employed PCR. Data came from a NextSeq 500. Preparation of bulk TCR libraries followed a previously described approach, with the TCR primers listed in Table S5. Total RNA was purified with the Qiagen AllPrep DNA/RNA kit. Before analysis, reads from multiple sequencing runs of one library were combined. For the original study's pipeline: Reads were retained only if their TCR constant sequence matched exactly, and those retained reads were trimmed to 150 nt and grouped according to their 12-nt molecular barcodes. Reads in each barcode group were sub-clustered using a 15% Levenshtein threshold, and a quality-weighted consensus sequence was built for each RNA molecule. Non-functional sequences were removed, as were lower-count sequences one edit away from another. Barcode sub-clusters with fewer than 20% of the maximum read count were removed, based on fitting two negative binomial distributions. TCRdb trimmed public reads at Q25 via fastp, called clones via MiXCR and kept in-frame beta chains. Each entry merges the rows of one CDR3 protein and shows their most common DNA and genes. These V and J calls originate from TCRdb's pipeline instead of the authors' own analysis. This sample has hundreds of thousands of distinct CDR3 sequences in its table, and around 25% of those were observed once. The top ten constitute approximately 0.75% of the sample.

The sequence links TRBV4-3 to TRBJ1-3, and the D gene may be TRBD1, 6 bases matching. The TCR was taken from a human donor in good health. Some libraries in this study had Jurkat cell RNA spiked in. Sequenced sample: naive CD8+ T cells from blood, with Jurkat cell RNA spiked in. The cell subset or site tag for this specimen amounts to: FACS-sorted CD8+CD4-CCR7+CD45RA+ naive T cells. The CDR3 amino acid sequence is: CASSLDRRISGNPIYF. The DNA reads TGCGCCAGCAGCCTCGACAGGAGAATCTCTGGAAACCCCATATATTTT.